The clone carrying this T cell receptor beta chain was counted once. This CDR3 spans 13 amino acids. V was shortened by 5 bases and J by 2 bases, with 10 bases between the two germline ends. Germline assignment: CDR1 SGHRS and CDR2 YFSETQ. This record belongs to a study of control samples from healthy donors and cancer patients. The data were produced by immunoSEQ multiplex PCR, yet TCRdb's version contains in-frame clones alone and is incomplete. The sample yields some 150,000 clones, around 94% seen once. This clonotype was obtained from a man between 60 and 70 years old with colorectal cancer. Source material: PBMCs. V gene TRBV5-1 combines with J gene TRBJ1-2; no firm D call. Here the CDR3 DNA reads TGCGCCAGCAGAACGGACCCGAACTATGGCTACACCTTC. Translating it yields CASRTDPNYGYTF.